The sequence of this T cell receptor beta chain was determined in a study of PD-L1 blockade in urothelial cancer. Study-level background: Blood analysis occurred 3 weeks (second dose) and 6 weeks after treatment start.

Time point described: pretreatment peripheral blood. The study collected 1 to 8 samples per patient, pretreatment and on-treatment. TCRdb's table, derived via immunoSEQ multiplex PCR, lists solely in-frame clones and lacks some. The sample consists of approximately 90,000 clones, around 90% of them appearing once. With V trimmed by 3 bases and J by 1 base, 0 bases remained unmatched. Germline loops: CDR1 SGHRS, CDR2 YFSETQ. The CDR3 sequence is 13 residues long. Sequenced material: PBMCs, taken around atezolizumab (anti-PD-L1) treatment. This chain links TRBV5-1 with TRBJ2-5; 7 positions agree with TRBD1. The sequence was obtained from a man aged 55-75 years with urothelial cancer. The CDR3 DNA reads TGCGCCAGCAGCTGGGACAGCCAAGAGACCCAGTACTTC. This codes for CASSWDSQETQYF. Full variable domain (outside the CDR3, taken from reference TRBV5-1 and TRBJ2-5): KAGVTQTPRYLIKTRGQQVTLSCSPISGHRSVSWYQQTPGQGLQFLFEYFSETQRNKGNFPGRFSGRQFSNSRSEMNVSTLELGDSALYLCASSWDSQETQYFGPGTRLLVL.